The 25 T cell receptor beta chains below were found in one sample sequenced in a study of T cell responses to AZD1222 COVID-19 vaccine. Clones were sequenced by immunoSEQ multiplex PCR, and TCRdb holds only the in-frame ones, with some missing. The sample records roughly 84,000 clones, 87% being singletons. Sequences were derived from peripheral blood, sampled 28 days after the second AZD1222 dose. All receptors come from an adult who received the AZD1222 COVID-19 vaccine.

This chain uses TRBV7-6 with TRBJ2-1; 9 bases are a match to TRBD2. After removal of 1 base from V and 6 bases from J, the junction contained 7 bases not matched to a gene. The CDR3 loop spans 16 amino acids. In germline, CDR1 is SGHVS, CDR2 FNYEAQ. The CDR3 DNA follows: TGTGCCAGCAGCTTAGACCTCGCGGGGGGGGGCAATGAGCAGTTCTTC. This translates into CASSLDLAGGGNEQFF.

This clone was detected a few times. V usage is TRBV19 and J usage is TRBJ2-2; TRBD1 matches at 7 bases. CDR1 LNHDA and CDR2 SQIVND come from the germline V gene (reference sequence). V trimming: 7 bases; J trimming: 2 bases; junction bases outside the gene matches: 7. The CDR3 loop spans 15 amino acids. CDR3 sequence reads: CASTHRGSNTGELFF. For the CDR3, the DNA is TGTGCCAGTACCCACAGGGGATCAAACACCGGGGAGCTGTTTTTT.

The chain combines TRBV14 with TRBJ2-4; tentatively, D is TRBD1 (5 bases). This CDR3 contains 15 residues. Trimming removed 0 bases at V and 9 bases at J, with 15 bases between. Germline CDR1 and CDR2: SGHDN and FVKESK. In DNA, the CDR3 is TGTGCCAGCAGCCAAGATCAGGGCTCCTCCGCCATTCAGTACTTC. Its translation: CASSQDQGSSAIQYF.

This clone was seen only once. The rearrangement joins TRBV6-5 to TRBJ1-5; D not certain. The CDR3 is 16 residues long. V lost 4 bases to trimming and J lost 2 bases, with 15 bases between them. Germline CDR1 and CDR2: MNHEY and SVGAGI. CDR3 nucleotide sequence: TGTGCCAGCAGTTCCCTGGGCCCCGGCGGCAATCAGCCCCAGCATTTT. Protein: CASSSLGPGGNQPQHF.

The chain is built from TRBV7-8 and TRBJ1-5; 8 nucleotides agree with TRBD1. The germline V gene encodes CDR1 SGHVS and CDR2 FQNEAQ. Trimming cost V 5 bases and J 4 bases; bases outside gene matches: 10. The CDR3 extends over 16 amino acids. As DNA, the CDR3 is TGTGCCAGCAGCCTAAAAAGGGACAGGAAAAATCAGCCCCAGCATTTT. Its protein is CASSLKRDRKNQPQHF. Full variable domain (outside the CDR3, taken from reference TRBV7-8 and TRBJ1-5): GAGVSQSPRYKVAKRGQDVALRCDPISGHVSLFWYQQALGQGPEFLTYFQNEAQLDKSGLPSDRFFAERPEGSVSTLKIQRTQQEDSAVYLCASSLKRDRKNQPQHFGDGTRLSIL.

The rearrangement joins TRBV5-1 to TRBJ2-7; 9 bases are shared with TRBD1. This CDR3 spans 14 amino acids. The V gene's germline CDR1 is SGHRS and CDR2 YFSETQ. J was trimmed by 2 bases and V by 6 bases; bases with no gene match: 6. The CDR3 region has the DNA TGCGCCAGCATGGGCGGGACAGGGCCCTACGAGCAGTACTTC. Translation gives CASMGGTGPYEQYF.

This chain links TRBV6-5 with TRBJ1-1; the D gene is possibly TRBD1 (5 bases). The CDR3 runs to 15 residues. Per the germline V gene, CDR1 is MNHEY and CDR2 is SVGAGI. The V and J ends lost 5 bases and 1 base respectively, with 14 bases between them. The DNA of the CDR3 is TGTGCCAGCAGTCCCCAAACAGGCAAGAACACTGAAGCTTTCTTT. Protein sequence: CASSPQTGKNTEAFF.

This chain links TRBV15 with TRBJ2-7; the D gene is possibly TRBD1 (5 bases). V was pared by 0 bases and J by 6 bases, with 12 bases between. This CDR3 is built from 14 residues. Germline-derived CDR1 and CDR2 are LNHNV and YYDKDF (reference sequence). This chain's CDR3 is CATSRDRTIAEQYF. In DNA form, the CDR3 reads TGTGCCACCAGCAGAGATCGGACAATCGCCGAGCAGTACTTC.

J is TRBJ1-1 and V is TRBV5-1; D gene unclear. The germline V gene encodes CDR1 SGHRS and CDR2 YFSETQ. Trimming took off 4 bases at V and 5 bases at J, with 9 bases between the two ends. This CDR3 comprises 12 residues. The chain's CDR3 is CASSARPTEAFF. The CDR3 DNA is TGCGCCAGCAGCGCCCGTCCAACTGAAGCTTTCTTT.

This clone appeared once. The chain employs TRBV11-2 and TRBJ2-2; D possibly corresponds to TRBD2 (7 bases). The CDR3 has 15 amino acids. CDR1 and CDR2 (germline): SGHAT, FQNNGV. Deletions cut 3 bases from V and 4 bases from J, with 12 bases between. In DNA, the CDR3 is TGTGCCAGCAGCTTGGAACGGGGGGCCACCGGGGAGCTGTTTTTT. This sequence encodes CASSLERGATGELFF. Full variable domain (remainder filled in from reference TRBV11-2 and TRBJ2-2): EAGVAQSPRYKIIEKRQSVAFWCNPISGHATLYWYQQILGQGPKLLIQFQNNGVVDDSQLPKDRFSAERLKGVDSTLKIQPAKLEDSAVYLCASSLERGATGELFFGEGSRLTVL.

The V gene is TRBV6-2 or TRBV6-3, the J gene TRBJ1-4, with D tentatively TRBD1 (5 bases). The CDR3 loop spans 14 amino acids. Deletions cut 6 bases from V and 6 bases from J, with 14 bases between. Germline V gene lookup returns CDR1 MNHEY and CDR2 SVGEGT. The CDR3 nucleotides read TGTGCCAGCAGCGCTCCGGGACTTTATGAAAAACTGTTTTTT. Its translation is CASSAPGLYEKLFF.

The chain's CDR3 is CAISESIAGKGEQYF. Here the CDR3 DNA reads TGTGCCATCAGTGAGTCAATAGCGGGGAAGGGCGAGCAGTACTTC. The chain recombines TRBV10-3 with TRBJ2-7; 8 bases are a match to TRBD2. The length of the CDR3 is 15 residues. The ends lost 0 bases at V and 6 bases at J; junction bases unmatched: 7. The germline CDR1 and CDR2 sequences are ENHRY and SYGVKD.

V is TRBV7-2 and J is TRBJ2-2, with 7 bases matching TRBD2. V gave up 0 bases and J gave up 0 bases; unmatched junction bases: 1. Germline V gives CDR1 SGHTA, CDR2 FQGNSA. The CDR3 extends over 16 amino acids. CDR3 coding DNA: TGTGCCAGCAGCTTAGCCCTAGCGGCGAACACCGGGGAGCTGTTTTTT. As protein: CASSLALAANTGELFF.

The genes are TRBV6-6 and TRBJ2-1; TRBD2 matches at 11 bases. This CDR3 spans 16 amino acids. J lost 5 bases, V lost 7 bases, and 10 bases had no gene match. Germline V gene data show CDR1 as MNHNY and CDR2 as SVGAGI (reference sequence). This chain's CDR3 is CASTQGGTSGHNEQFF. The CDR3 coding sequence is TGTGCCAGCACCCAGGGAGGGACTAGCGGACACAATGAGCAGTTCTTC.

This clone appeared a single time. This chain joins TRBV5-6 and TRBJ2-7; weak D call: TRBD2 (6 bases). The CDR3 is 13 amino acids. Germline values: CDR1 SGHDT, CDR2 YYEEEE. V lost 3 bases and J lost 3, with 10 bases in between. CDR3 protein: CASSSGLNYEQYF. CDR3 nucleotides: TGTGCCAGCAGCTCGGGACTCAACTACGAGCAGTACTTC. Combining the CDR3 with reference TRBV5-6 and TRBJ2-7 gives the whole variable domain DAGVTQSPTHLIKTRGQQVTLRCSPKSGHDTVSWYQQALGQGPQFIFQYYEEEERQRGNFPDRFSGHQFPNYSSELNVNALLLGDSALYLCASSSGLNYEQYFGPGTRLTVT.

The chain employs TRBV11-3 and TRBJ2-7; D perhaps matches TRBD2 (6 bases). V lost 0 bases and J lost 4, with 7 bases in between. CDR1 and CDR2 from the germline V gene are SGHNT and YENEEA. The CDR3 runs to 13 residues. In DNA form, the CDR3 reads TGTGCCAGCAGCTTAGATCGGGGGTACGAGCAGTACTTC. Its protein is CASSLDRGYEQYF.

The V and J genes are TRBV19 and TRBJ2-2; 8 positions agree with TRBD2. V lost 10 bases, J lost 5 bases, and 6 bases stayed unmatched. The CDR3 has 13 residues. Looked up from germline, CDR1 is LNHDA and CDR2 is SQIVND (reference sequence). The CDR3 sequence: CATATSVTGELFF. The CDR3 DNA sequence: TGTGCCACCGCGACTAGCGTAACCGGGGAGCTGTTTTTT. Full variable domain (remainder filled in from reference TRBV19 and TRBJ2-2): DGGITQSPKYLFRKEGQNVTLSCEQNLNHDAMYWYRQDPGQGLRLIYYSQIVNDFQKGDIAEGYSVSREKKESFPLTVTSAQKNPTAFYLCATATSVTGELFFGEGSRLTVL.

The gene calls are TRBV7-9 and TRBJ2-3; D unresolved. Per the germline V gene, CDR1 is SEHNR and CDR2 is FQNEAQ (reference sequence). Trimming pared 1 base from V and 6 bases from J, leaving 8 bases between. The CDR3 contains 13 residues. The CDR3 coding sequence is TGTGCCAGCAGCTTAGTGGACGGGGATACGCAGTATTTT. It translates to CASSLVDGDTQYF.

Concerning this clone: One end of the junction is discordant with germline, which a read error may explain. The V and J genes are TRBV7-7 and TRBJ1-1; possibly TRBD1 for D (5 bases). CDR1 is SSHAT, CDR2 FNYEAQ, per germline (reference sequence). The CDR3 contains 13 residues. CDR3: CASSSGGNSEAFF. The DNA of the CDR3 is TGTGCTAGCAGCTCCGGGGGGAACTCTGAAGCTTTCTTT.

J is TRBJ1-2 and V is TRBV9; TRBD1 agrees at 10 bases. CDR1 and CDR2 (germline): SGDLS, YYNGEE. The V gene end was trimmed by 0 bases and the J gene end by 8 bases; junction bases not matched to a gene: 7. The length of the CDR3 is 15 residues. Written as DNA, the CDR3 is TGTGCCAGCAGCGTAGGGCGACAGGGGGCACGGGGCTACACCTTC. This sequence encodes CASSVGRQGARGYTF.

V is TRBV20-1 and J is TRBJ2-5; no clear D. CDR1 DFQATT and CDR2 SNEGSKA come from the germline V gene (reference sequence). Trimming took off 4 bases at V and 0 bases at J, with 3 bases between the two ends. The CDR3 sequence is 11 residues long. CDR3 in amino acids: CSATHQETQYF. As DNA, the CDR3 is TGCAGTGCTACCCACCAAGAGACCCAGTACTTC.

The chain links TRBV18 to TRBJ1-2, with D unresolved. Germline V CDR1 and CDR2: KGHSH, LQKENI. The CDR3 extends over 13 amino acids. Between the trimmed V and J ends, which lost 0 bases and 8 bases, there was a span of 10 bases. CDR3 sequence reads: CASSPPSVGGYTF. CDR3 in DNA: TGTGCCAGCTCACCACCCTCGGTGGGGGGCTACACCTTC.

The rearrangement uses TRBV9 and TRBJ2-3; no clear D. V lost 0 bases, J lost 5 bases, and 7 bases lay in between. Germline CDR1 SGDLS, CDR2 YYNGEE. The CDR3 sequence is 13 residues long. CDR3 in DNA: TGTGCCAGCAGCGTAGGACCCGAAGATACGCAGTATTTT. This translates into CASSVGPEDTQYF.

This chain connects TRBV28 to TRBJ2-3; D is possibly TRBD2 (6 bases). Germline loops: CDR1 MDHEN, CDR2 SYDVKM. Trimming shortened V by 6 bases and J by 0 bases, and 13 bases separated the two germline ends. CDR3 length: 15 amino acids. The CDR3 region is CASSPPGLSTDTQYF. The DNA of the CDR3 is TGTGCCAGCAGCCCTCCAGGACTAAGCACAGATACGCAGTATTTT.

The rearrangement links TRBV28 to TRBJ1-2; 10 bases are shared with TRBD1. V trimming: 5 bases; J trimming: 7 bases; junction bases outside the gene matches: 10. Germline V gene data show CDR1 as MDHEN and CDR2 as SYDVKM. The CDR3 spans 15 residues. DNA for the CDR3: TGTGCCAGCAGTCTCCGGGACAGGGGAGATTTTGGCTACACCTTC. This gives the protein CASSLRDRGDFGYTF.